These T cell receptor beta chains were read from a single sample in a study of shared clonotypes between healthy human individuals. Clones were sequenced by immunoSEQ multiplex PCR, and TCRdb holds only the in-frame ones, with some missing. This sample yields roughly 2 million clones, of which roughly 94% are seen a single time; 0.9% to 1.3% belongs to the top ten. The sample consisted of naive CD8+ T cells sorted from blood. The source of these receptors is a young man in good health. Both conserved end residues are part of each CDR3. The D gene is left open where the match is weak. Some rows mark clone size as missing; the rest say once, few, many or name a class of expanded clone.

CDR3 DNA: TGTGCCAGCAGCGCACAGGGAGGGTTTACTGAAGCTTTCTTT
CDR3 protein: CASSAQGGFTEAFF
V gene: TRBV7-8
J gene: TRBJ1-1
clone size: once
D gene: -

CDR3 DNA: TGTGCCAGCAGCGACGGGTGGACCAATGAGCAGTTCTTC
CDR3 protein: CASSDGWTNEQFF
V gene: TRBV9
J gene: TRBJ2-1
clone size: -
D gene: -

CDR3 DNA: TGTGCCAGCAGTTTACGGACCGCCTTCAGGGGCTACACCTTC
CDR3 protein: CASSLRTAFRGYTF
V gene: TRBV28
J gene: TRBJ1-2
clone size: -
D gene: -

CDR3 DNA: TGCAGCGTCGGCACAGGAGACGATTCACCCCTCCACTTT
CDR3 protein: CSVGTGDDSPLHF
V gene: TRBV29-1
J gene: TRBJ1-6
clone size: medium-sized
D gene: -

CDR3 DNA: TGCGCCAGCAGCCAAGAGTGGACCTACGAGCAGTACTTC
CDR3 protein: CASSQEWTYEQYF
V gene: TRBV4-1
J gene: TRBJ2-7
clone size: once
D gene: -

CDR3 DNA: TGCAGCGTTTCCCCACCGGACGAGGCGTACTATGGCTACACCTTC
CDR3 protein: CSVSPPDEAYYGYTF
V gene: TRBV29-1
J gene: TRBJ1-2
clone size: once
D gene: -

CDR3 DNA: TGCAGCGTCGACGGGACAGGGATGAACACTGAAGCTTTCTTT
CDR3 protein: CSVDGTGMNTEAFF
V gene: TRBV29-1
J gene: TRBJ1-1
clone size: -
D gene: TRBD1

CDR3 DNA: TGTGCCAGCAGCTTGGGGGACCGAATATATTTT
CDR3 protein: CASSLGDRIYF
V gene: TRBV5-6
J gene: TRBJ1-3
clone size: -
D gene: -

CDR3 DNA: TGTGCTAGTGGTTCCTCCACCGCTTCGGGGCGAGCCTACAATGAGCAGTTCTTC
CDR3 protein: CASGSSTASGRAYNEQFF
V gene: TRBV12-5
J gene: TRBJ2-1
clone size: -
D gene: -

CDR3 DNA: TGTGCCAGCAGCACCCAGACAGGGGAAGGCAATCAGCCCCAGCATTTT
CDR3 protein: CASSTQTGEGNQPQHF
V gene: TRBV7-3
J gene: TRBJ1-5
clone size: -
D gene: TRBD1

CDR3 DNA: TGTGCCAGCAGCCGGGGCGACAGTGAAGCTTTCTTT
CDR3 protein: CASSRGDSEAFF
V gene: TRBV11-3
J gene: TRBJ1-1
clone size: -
D gene: -

CDR3 DNA: TGTGCCAGCAGCTTATCGGCGGACAATGAGCAGTTCTTC
CDR3 protein: CASSLSADNEQFF
V gene: TRBV7-9
J gene: TRBJ2-1
clone size: -
D gene: -

CDR3 DNA: TGTGCCAGCAGCTTATCCCGCGATAGCGGGGTTTTATCCAATGAGCAGTTCTTC
CDR3 protein: CASSLSRDSGVLSNEQFF
V gene: TRBV7-2
J gene: TRBJ2-1
clone size: -
D gene: TRBD2

CDR3 DNA: TGTGCCAGCAGTTTAGCGGGGGGGCACGGTGAGCAGTTCTTC
CDR3 protein: CASSLAGGHGEQFF
V gene: TRBV28
J gene: TRBJ2-1
clone size: -
D gene: TRBD2

CDR3 DNA: TGTGCCAGCAATCCCCTGACAGGGTTTTTCATGAACACTGAAGCTTTCTTT
CDR3 protein: CASNPLTGFFMNTEAFF
V gene: TRBV5-6
J gene: TRBJ1-1
clone size: -
D gene: TRBD1

CDR3 DNA: TGTGCCAGCAGCTTCCCCGGACAGGGATGGGTATACAATGAGCAGTTCTTC
CDR3 protein: CASSFPGQGWVYNEQFF
V gene: TRBV7-2
J gene: TRBJ2-1
clone size: -
D gene: TRBD1

CDR3 DNA: TGTGCCAGCAGCTCAAGGCAGCGCCCCTACGAGCAGTACTTC
CDR3 protein: CASSSRQRPYEQYF
V gene: TRBV11-2
J gene: TRBJ2-7
clone size: -
D gene: -

CDR3 DNA: TGTGCCAGCAGCGGCCCGGGGGAAGCCGCTGAAGCTTTCTTT
CDR3 protein: CASSGPGEAAEAFF
V gene: TRBV5-6
J gene: TRBJ1-1
clone size: -
D gene: -

CDR3 DNA: TGTGCCAGCAGCTCAGGGGTCGCCTATGGCTACACCTTC
CDR3 protein: CASSSGVAYGYTF
V gene: TRBV7-2
J gene: TRBJ1-2
clone size: -
D gene: -

CDR3 DNA: TGCGCCAGCAGCACGACGAGGAACCCGAACACCGGGGAGCTGTTTTTT
CDR3 protein: CASSTTRNPNTGELFF
V gene: TRBV5-1
J gene: TRBJ2-2
clone size: -
D gene: -

CDR3 DNA: TGCAGCGTTGCCTCTGGGACTAGCGGGTACAATGAGCAGTTCTTC
CDR3 protein: CSVASGTSGYNEQFF
V gene: TRBV29-1
J gene: TRBJ2-1
clone size: -
D gene: TRBD2

CDR3 DNA: TGTGCCAGCAGCGATCGCGGGGAGCTGTTTTTT
CDR3 protein: CASSDRGELFF
V gene: TRBV7-6
J gene: TRBJ2-2
clone size: -
D gene: -

CDR3 DNA: TGTGCCAGCAGTCACGGGACTAGCGGGACCAATGAGCAGTTCTTC
CDR3 protein: CASSHGTSGTNEQFF
V gene: TRBV27
J gene: TRBJ2-1
clone size: once
D gene: TRBD2